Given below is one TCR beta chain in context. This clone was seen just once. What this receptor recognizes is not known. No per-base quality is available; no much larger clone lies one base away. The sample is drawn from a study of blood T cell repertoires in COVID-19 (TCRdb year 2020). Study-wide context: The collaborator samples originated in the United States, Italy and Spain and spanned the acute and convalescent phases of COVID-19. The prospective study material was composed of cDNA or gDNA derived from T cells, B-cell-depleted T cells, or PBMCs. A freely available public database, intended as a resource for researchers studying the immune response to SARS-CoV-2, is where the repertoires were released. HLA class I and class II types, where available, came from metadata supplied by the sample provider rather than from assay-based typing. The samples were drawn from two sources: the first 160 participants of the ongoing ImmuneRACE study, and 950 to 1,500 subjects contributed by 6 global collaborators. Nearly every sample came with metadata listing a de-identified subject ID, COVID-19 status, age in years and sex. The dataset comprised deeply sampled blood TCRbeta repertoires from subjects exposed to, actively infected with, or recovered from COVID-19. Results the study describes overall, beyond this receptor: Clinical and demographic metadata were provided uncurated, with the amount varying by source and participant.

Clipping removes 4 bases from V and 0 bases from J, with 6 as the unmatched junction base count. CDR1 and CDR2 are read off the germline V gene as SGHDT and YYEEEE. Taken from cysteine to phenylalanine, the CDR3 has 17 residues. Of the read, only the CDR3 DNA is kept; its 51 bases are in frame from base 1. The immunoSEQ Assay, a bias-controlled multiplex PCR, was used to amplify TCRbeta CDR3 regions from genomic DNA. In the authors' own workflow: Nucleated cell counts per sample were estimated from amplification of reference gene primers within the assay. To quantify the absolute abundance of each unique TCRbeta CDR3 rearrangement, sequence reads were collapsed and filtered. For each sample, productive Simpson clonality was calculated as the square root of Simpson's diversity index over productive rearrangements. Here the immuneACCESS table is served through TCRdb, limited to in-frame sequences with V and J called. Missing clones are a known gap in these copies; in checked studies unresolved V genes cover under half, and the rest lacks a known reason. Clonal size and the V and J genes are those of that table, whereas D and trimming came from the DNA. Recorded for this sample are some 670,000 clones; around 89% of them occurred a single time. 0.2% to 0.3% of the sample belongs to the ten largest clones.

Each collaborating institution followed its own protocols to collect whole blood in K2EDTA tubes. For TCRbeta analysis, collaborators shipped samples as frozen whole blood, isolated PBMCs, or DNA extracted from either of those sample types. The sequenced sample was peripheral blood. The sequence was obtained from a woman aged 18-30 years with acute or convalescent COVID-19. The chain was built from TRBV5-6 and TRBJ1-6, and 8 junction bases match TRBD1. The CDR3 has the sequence CASSLRQGTSYNSPLHF. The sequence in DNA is TGTGCCAGCAGCCTCCGACAGGGGACCTCCTATAATTCACCCCTCCACTTT.